The 27 T cell receptor beta chains listed next were all sequenced from one sample in a study of blood T cell repertoires in COVID-19. Generated by immunoSEQ multiplex PCR, the TCRdb table keeps only in-frame clones and is missing some. The data hold about 100,000 clones, with roughly 80% observed a single time. The sample taken for sequencing was peripheral blood. These receptors were collected from a human donor in a cohort sampled during active COVID-19.

As concerns this clone: One junction end disagrees with the germline gene, perhaps due to a read error. This chain joins TRBV7-3 and TRBJ2-1; the match to TRBD1 covers 9 bases. The length of the CDR3 is 15 residues. Looked up from germline, CDR1 is SGHTA and CDR2 is FQGTGA. The chain's CDR3 is CASSLGQGSFNEQFF. For the CDR3, the DNA is TGTGCCAGCAGCTTGGGACAGGGTTCCTTCAATGAGCAGTTCTTC.

The rearrangement joins TRBV29-1 to TRBJ2-1; 10 bases match TRBD2. Germline CDR1 SQVTM, CDR2 ANQGSEA. Trimming removed 7 bases from V and 3 bases from J; junction bases left unmatched: 18. CDR3 length: 18 amino acids. The CDR3 nucleotides read TGCAGCGCTAAAGCGGAGGGCTCAGCGGGAGGGCTCTACAATGAGCAGTTCTTC. Protein sequence: CSAKAEGSAGGLYNEQFF.

The CDR3 loop reads CASSLTAGNTIYF. Written as DNA, the CDR3 is TGTGCCAGCAGTTTGACAGCCGGAAACACCATATATTTT. This chain uses TRBV6-2 or TRBV6-3 with TRBJ1-3; possibly TRBD1 for D (5 bases). The germline V gene has CDR1 MNHEY and CDR2 SVGEGT. The CDR3 sequence is 13 residues long. Trimming stripped 4 bases from V and 4 bases from J, with 8 bases between.

This chain uses TRBV6-5 with TRBJ2-7; D is possibly TRBD1 (5 bases). Trimming took off 6 bases at V and 1 base at J, with 13 bases between the two ends. CDR1 and CDR2 (germline): MNHEY, SVGAGI. The CDR3 covers 14 residues. This chain's CDR3 is CASSPRQGSYEQYF. In DNA, the CDR3 is TGTGCCAGCAGCCCAAGGCAGGGTTCCTACGAGCAGTACTTC.

The chain couples TRBV24-1 to TRBJ2-5, with a possible D match to TRBD2 (6 bases). Germline CDR1 and CDR2: KGHDR and SFDVKD. V was shortened by 3 bases and J by 3 bases, with 13 bases between the two germline ends. This CDR3 has 15 amino acids. The CDR3 here is CATSDAGRIKETQYF. The CDR3 DNA follows: TGTGCCACCAGTGATGCGGGACGGATTAAAGAGACCCAGTACTTC.

The chain links TRBV6-4 to TRBJ2-7; D might be TRBD1 (6 bases). CDR3 length: 12 amino acids. Germline V gives CDR1 MRHNA, CDR2 SNTAGT. V was clipped by 7 bases and J by 5 bases, with 12 bases between them. CDR3 DNA sequence: TGTGCCAGCAAAATAGGGGGTAACGAGCAGTACGTC. Translating it yields CASKIGGNEQYV.

The chain combines TRBV10-3 with TRBJ2-1; D remains unclear. Germline V gene data show CDR1 as ENHRY and CDR2 as SYGVKD. V was clipped by 0 bases and J by 6 bases, with 12 bases between them. The CDR3 runs 15 residues. CDR3 loop: CAISESGARSNEQFF. DNA of the CDR3: TGTGCCATCAGTGAGTCAGGAGCACGGAGCAATGAGCAGTTCTTC.

This chain links TRBV10-3 with TRBJ1-1, with TRBD1 identical over 7 bases. CDR3 length equals 14 residues. The germline gives CDR1 ENHRY, CDR2 SYGVKD. The junction had 3 bases not matched to a gene; V was cut back by 4 bases and J by 1 base. The CDR3 DNA follows: TGTGCCATCAGTGTAGGGGGCACGAACACTGAAGCTTTCTTT. This sequence encodes CAISVGGTNTEAFF.

The gene calls are TRBV15 and TRBJ2-1; D is unclear. V lost 0 bases and J lost 10, with 7 bases in between. The CDR3 has 12 amino acids. Per the germline V gene, CDR1 is LNHNV and CDR2 is YYDKDF (reference sequence). The CDR3 region is CATSRDSWEQFF. The CDR3, as DNA: TGTGCCACCAGCAGAGATAGCTGGGAGCAGTTCTTC.

This chain links TRBV29-1 with TRBJ2-5; no clear D gene. V was cut by 6 bases and J by 1 base, with 15 bases left in between. The germline V gene encodes CDR1 SQVTM and CDR2 ANQGSEA. This CDR3 contains 14 residues. The DNA for the CDR3 is TGCAGCGTCTCCCCGGAAACAGCCCAAGAGACCCAGTACTTC. This translates into CSVSPETAQETQYF.

This clone was observed a few times. The CDR3 nucleotides are TGTGCCAGCAGTCCTTCGGCAGTAAGGGGGACCCAGTACTTC. Translation gives CASSPSAVRGTQYF. The rearrangement uses TRBV28 and TRBJ2-5, with a possible D match to TRBD1 (5 bases). In germline, CDR1 is MDHEN, CDR2 SYDVKM. Trimming took 5 bases from V and 7 from J, leaving 17 bases between them. The CDR3 covers 14 residues.

This clone was recorded a few times. The chain carries TRBV4-1 and TRBJ1-2; perhaps TRBD1 as D (6 bases). The CDR3 extends over 15 amino acids. The V gene lost 4 bases and the J gene lost 2 bases, with 14 bases spanning the gap. Per the germline V gene, CDR1 is MGHRA and CDR2 is YSYEKL. DNA for the CDR3: TGCGCCAGCAGCCTCCTAGGGGGTGCGAACTATGGCTACACCTTC. Its translation is CASSLLGGANYGYTF.

This sequence joins TRBV27 and TRBJ2-1, with a weak D call TRBD2 (6 bases). V dropped 5 bases and J dropped 7 bases, with 18 bases sitting between them. This CDR3 contains 15 residues. Germline values: CDR1 MNHEY, CDR2 SMNVEV (reference sequence). CDR3 bases: TGTGCCAGCAGTGTATATCCGGGACTTCGAAATGAGCAGTTCTTC. This translates into CASSVYPGLRNEQFF.

The rearrangement joins TRBV11-2 to TRBJ2-7, with 14 bases matching TRBD2. The ends lost 4 bases at V and 1 base at J; junction bases unmatched: 9. Germline values: CDR1 SGHAT, CDR2 FQNNGV. The CDR3 is 18 residues long. This chain's CDR3 is CASSSTRGLAGVSYEQYF. The CDR3 nucleotides read TGTGCCAGCAGCTCGACACGGGGACTAGCGGGAGTGTCCTACGAGCAGTACTTC.

This clone was picked up a small number of times. The gene calls are TRBV7-9 and TRBJ2-2; no firm D call. CDR3 size: 16 residues. CDR1 is SEHNR and CDR2 is FQNEAQ in the germline V gene (reference sequence). Trimming removed 0 bases at V and 0 bases at J, with 8 bases between. The CDR3: CASSLARSANTGELFF. CDR3 DNA: TGTGCCAGCAGCTTAGCGCGGTCTGCGAACACCGGGGAGCTGTTTTTT.

This chain joins TRBV5-1 and TRBJ1-2, with 12 bases aligning to TRBD1. The junction had 10 bases not matched to a gene; V was cut back by 2 bases and J by 8 bases. Germline V lookup: CDR1 SGHRS, CDR2 YFSETQ. CDR3 length: 16 residues. The CDR3, as DNA: TGCGCCAGCAGCTTTTCCGGGACAGGGGGCGCAGAAGGCTACACCTTC. Amino acids: CASSFSGTGGAEGYTF.

The count of this clone is one. J is TRBJ2-1 and V is TRBV28; TRBD2 agrees at 9 bases. The CDR3 spans 16 residues. Germline-derived CDR1 and CDR2 are MDHEN and SYDVKM. V gave up 5 bases and J gave up 7 bases; unmatched junction bases: 12. In DNA, the CDR3 is TGTGCCAGCAGTCCCCGGGGAGCGGGAGGTGGAAATGAGCAGTTCTTC. Its translation: CASSPRGAGGGNEQFF.

The chain uses TRBV3-1 (or the pseudogene TRBV3-2) and TRBJ1-2, with 9 bases aligning to TRBD1. Germline V gene sequence: CDR1 LGHDT, CDR2 YNNKEL (reference sequence). CDR3 length: 17 amino acids. J was trimmed by 5 bases and V by 2 bases; bases with no gene match: 12. The CDR3 DNA reads TGTGCCAGCAGCCAAAGAGGCCTGGGACAGGGAATGTATGGCTACACCTTC. Protein sequence: CASSQRGLGQGMYGYTF.

J is TRBJ2-3 and V is TRBV11-2; 7 bases are a match to TRBD2. The CDR3 has 16 amino acids. Trimming cost V 2 bases and J 3 bases; bases outside gene matches: 8. The germline CDR1 and CDR2 sequences are SGHAT and FQNNGV. Written as DNA, the CDR3 is TGTGCCAGCAGCTTAAGTGTAGCGGGTGAGACAGATACGCAGTATTTT. Translation: CASSLSVAGETDTQYF.

The chain is built from TRBV6-6 and TRBJ1-1, with D possibly TRBD1 on 6 matching bases. V lost 7 bases to trimming and J lost 4 bases, with 19 bases between them. CDR1 is MNHNY, CDR2 SVGAGI, per germline (reference sequence). The CDR3 totals 15 residues. Here the CDR3 reads CASTFRGGPGTEAFF. The CDR3 DNA sequence: TGTGCCAGCACCTTCCGGGGGGGGCCAGGCACTGAAGCTTTCTTT.

This chain uses TRBV30 with TRBJ2-1, with 7 bases matching TRBD2. This CDR3 has 12 amino acids. CDR1 and CDR2 from the germline V gene are GTSNPN and SVGIG (reference sequence). Trimming cost V 4 bases and J 6 bases; bases outside gene matches: 3. The CDR3 here is CAWKPSGNEQFF. CDR3 DNA sequence: TGTGCCTGGAAACCTAGCGGCAATGAGCAGTTCTTC.

The chain links TRBV5-1 to TRBJ2-4; weak D call: TRBD1 (7 bases). With 0 bases removed from V and 3 bases from J, the gap between germline ends came to 13 bases. The CDR3 has 16 amino acids. CDR1 SGHRS and CDR2 YFSETQ come from the germline V gene. CDR3 amino acids: CASSLAGTAGKNIQYF. CDR3 DNA sequence: TGCGCCAGCAGCTTGGCCGGGACAGCGGGCAAAAACATTCAGTACTTC.

The chain uses TRBV5-6 and TRBJ1-1, with D possibly TRBD1 on 6 matching bases. V gave up 1 base and J gave up 0 bases, with 16 bases separating them. In germline, CDR1 is SGHDT, CDR2 YYEEEE. The CDR3 covers 17 residues. The CDR3 DNA sequence: TGTGCCAGCAGCTTGAGGTCAGGGACATTGATGAACACTGAAGCTTTCTTT. This gives the protein CASSLRSGTLMNTEAFF.

This rearrangement joins TRBV5-1 to TRBJ2-7, with a tentative D call TRBD1 (5 bases). The CDR3 is 14 amino acids. The ends were cut back, 2 bases at V and 1 base at J, with 10 bases in the middle. Germline V lookup: CDR1 SGHRS, CDR2 YFSETQ. For the CDR3, the DNA is TGCGCCAGCAGCTTAATTCAGGGTTCCTACGAGCAGTACTTC. It translates to CASSLIQGSYEQYF.

This chain joins TRBV19 and TRBJ1-5; possible D gene TRBD1, 5 bases. Trimming shortened V by 3 bases and J by 1 base, and 16 bases separated the two germline ends. In germline, CDR1 is LNHDA, CDR2 SQIVND (reference sequence). This CDR3 has 17 residues. The CDR3 DNA reads as TGTGCCAGTAGTATTTCGGGGGTTCTCGAAAGCAATCAGCCCCAGCATTTT. It is translated as CASSISGVLESNQPQHF.

The chain is built from TRBV9 and TRBJ2-1, with 13 bases fitting TRBD2. Unmatched junction bases numbered 4, after V lost 3 bases and J lost 4 bases. The CDR3 is 16 residues long. Germline V CDR1 and CDR2: SGDLS, YYNGEE. The CDR3 nucleotides are TGTGCCAGCAGCGCTGGACTAGCGGGAGTATACAATGAGCAGTTCTTC. Translating it yields CASSAGLAGVYNEQFF.

CDR3 loop: CASSLDSGNSYEQYF. The CDR3 DNA reads TGTGCCAGCAGCCTAGATAGCGGAAACTCCTACGAGCAGTACTTC. The rearrangement joins TRBV7-2 to TRBJ2-7; a weak D match, TRBD2 (6 bases). Germline CDR1 reads SGHTA; CDR2 reads FQGNSA. Trimming removed 5 bases at V and 0 bases at J, with 14 bases between. The length of the CDR3 is 15 residues. The whole variable domain, filled in from reference TRBV7-2 and TRBJ2-7, reads GAGVSQSPSNKVTEKGKDVELRCDPISGHTALYWYRQSLGQGLEFLIYFQGNSAPDKSGLPSDRFSAERTGGSVSTLTIQRTQQEDSAVYLCASSLDSGNSYEQYFGPGTRLTVT.